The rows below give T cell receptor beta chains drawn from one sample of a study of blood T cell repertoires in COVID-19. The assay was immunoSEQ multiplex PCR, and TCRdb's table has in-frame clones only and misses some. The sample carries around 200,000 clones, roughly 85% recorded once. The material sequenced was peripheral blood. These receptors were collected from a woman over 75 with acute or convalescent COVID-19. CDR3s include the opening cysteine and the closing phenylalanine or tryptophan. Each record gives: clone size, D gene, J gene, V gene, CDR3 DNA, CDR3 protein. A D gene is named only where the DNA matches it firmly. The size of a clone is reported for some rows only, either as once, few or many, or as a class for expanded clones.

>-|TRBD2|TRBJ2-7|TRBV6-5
TGTGCCAGCAGTTACACTAGCGGGAGAAACGAGCAGTACTTC
CASSYTSGRNEQYF
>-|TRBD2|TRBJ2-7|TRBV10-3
TGTGCCATCAGCCCTACTAGCGGTGGTGGCCACGAGCAGTACTTC
CAISPTSGGGHEQYF
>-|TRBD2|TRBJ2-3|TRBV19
TGTGCCAGTAGTCAGGGAGGGGCCGCGGGGGCAGATACGCAGTATTTT
CASSQGGAAGADTQYF
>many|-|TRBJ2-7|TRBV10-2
TGCGCCAGCAGTGTAGGTGGCGGGGAAGGGGAGCAGTACTTC
CASSVGGGEGEQYF
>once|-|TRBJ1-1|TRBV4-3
TGCGCCAGCAGCCAAGATGGGCCGAACACTGAAGCTTTCTTT
CASSQDGPNTEAFF
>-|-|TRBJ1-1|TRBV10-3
TGTGCCATCGGGGGGGTAGGCACTGAAGCTTTCTTT
CAIGGVGTEAFF
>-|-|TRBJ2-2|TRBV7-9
TGTGCCAGCAGCCTGGGGTCAGGGGCGTCCACCGGGGAGCTGTTTTTT
CASSLGSGASTGELFF
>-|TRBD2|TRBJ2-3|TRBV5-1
TGCGCCAGCCACGCAGGGCTAGCGGGAGACACGCAGTATTTT
CASHAGLAGDTQYF
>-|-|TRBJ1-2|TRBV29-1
TGCAGCGTTCGTCCAGGGTTGGACTATGGCTACACCTTC
CSVRPGLDYGYTF
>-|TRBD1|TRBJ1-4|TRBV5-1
TGCGCCAGCAGCTTGACAGGGGGGGAGGAAAAACTGTTTTTT
CASSLTGGEEKLFF
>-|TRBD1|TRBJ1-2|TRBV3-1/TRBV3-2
TGTGCCAGCAGCCAAGCCACAGGGGGCGGTTATGGCTACACCTTC
CASSQATGGGYGYTF
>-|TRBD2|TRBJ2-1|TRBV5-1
TGCGCCAGCAGCTTGGTCGCGGGAGGGCCTAGTAATGAGCAGTTCTTC
CASSLVAGGPSNEQFF
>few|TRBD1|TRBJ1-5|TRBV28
TGTGCCACCCTCCCACCGACAGGGTTCAATCAGCCCCAGCATTTT
CATLPPTGFNQPQHF
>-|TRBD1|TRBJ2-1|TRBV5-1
TGCGCCAGCAGCGGACCGGGACAGGAGAATGAGCAGTTCTTC
CASSGPGQENEQFF
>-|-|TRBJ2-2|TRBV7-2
TGTGCCAGCAGCTTAGACAGGATCGCCGGGGAGCTGTTTTTT
CASSLDRIAGELFF
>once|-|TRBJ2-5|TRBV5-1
TGCGCCAGCAACATACAAGAGACCCAGTACTTC
CASNIQETQYF
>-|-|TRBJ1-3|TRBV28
TGTGCCAGCAGTATTGCCGGGGAGAGGAGGTATTTT
CASSIAGERRYF
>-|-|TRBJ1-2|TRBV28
TGTGCCAGCCTAATGGCCAGGGAAAATCTATATGGCTACACCTTC
CASLMARENLYGYTF
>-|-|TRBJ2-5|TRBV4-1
TGCGCCAGCAGCCCGACTAGGACTACCTTCCAAGAGACCCAGTACTTC
CASSPTRTTFQETQYF
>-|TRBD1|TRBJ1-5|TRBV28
TGTGCCAGCAGTTCCTACTCGGACAGGGGCATGAATCAGCCCCAGCATTTT
CASSSYSDRGMNQPQHF
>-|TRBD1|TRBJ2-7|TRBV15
TGTGCCACCAGCAGTGAGGGACAGGGTTACGAGCAGTACTTC
CATSSEGQGYEQYF
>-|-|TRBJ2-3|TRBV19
TGTGCCAGTAGTATGGAAGGGGCTGGGGATACGCAGTATTTT
CASSMEGAGDTQYF
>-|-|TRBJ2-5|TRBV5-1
TGCGCCAGCAGCTTGGGTCTTAGCGGAGACTCACAAGAGACCCAGTACTTC
CASSLGLSGDSQETQYF
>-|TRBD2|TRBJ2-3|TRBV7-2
TGTGCCAGCAGCTTAGGTTTCGGGAGGTATAGCACAGATACGCAGTATTTT
CASSLGFGRYSTDTQYF
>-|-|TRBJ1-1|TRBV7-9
TGTGCCAGCAGTTCCCAGGGGATGGCTTTCTTT
CASSSQGMAFF
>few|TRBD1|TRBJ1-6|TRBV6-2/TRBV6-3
TGTGCCAGCAGTTACTCCAGAATGGACAGGGGGCGATCACCCCTCCACTTT
CASSYSRMDRGRSPLHF
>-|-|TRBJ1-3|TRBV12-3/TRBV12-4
TGTGCCAGCACCAGGACAGGAAACACCATATATTTT
CASTRTGNTIYF
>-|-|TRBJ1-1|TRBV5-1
TGCGCCACCCAGGACGGGGCTGAAGCTTTCTTT
CATQDGAEAFF
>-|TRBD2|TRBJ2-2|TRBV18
TGTGCCAGCTCCCCGACTAGCGTCACCGGGGAGCTGTTTTTT
CASSPTSVTGELFF
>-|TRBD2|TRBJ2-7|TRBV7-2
TGTGCCAGCAGCTTATGGGCTAGCGGGAGCTCCTACGAGCAGTACTTC
CASSLWASGSSYEQYF
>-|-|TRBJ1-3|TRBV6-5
TGTGCCAGCAGTTACTCACCCGGGGGGCTTGGAAACACCATATATTTT
CASSYSPGGLGNTIYF
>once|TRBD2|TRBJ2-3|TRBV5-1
TGCGCCAGCAGCTGGGGACTAGCGGAGTCCACAGATACGCAGTATTTT
CASSWGLAESTDTQYF
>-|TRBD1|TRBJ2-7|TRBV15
TGTGCCACAAGCGGGCGAGACAGGGGATCCTACGAGCAGTACTTC
CATSGRDRGSYEQYF
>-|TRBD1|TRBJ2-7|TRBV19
TGTGCCAGTAGTACGGACAGGGGAGGATACGAGCAGTACTTC
CASSTDRGGYEQYF
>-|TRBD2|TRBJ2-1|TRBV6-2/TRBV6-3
TGTGCCAGCAGTTCACCGACTAGCGGGCTTAGCTCCTACAATGAGCAGTTCTTC
CASSSPTSGLSSYNEQFF
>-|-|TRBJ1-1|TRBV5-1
TGCGCCAGCAGCAAGGACACGAACACTGAAGCTTTCTTT
CASSKDTNTEAFF
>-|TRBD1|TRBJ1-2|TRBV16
TGTGCCAGCAGCCAATTACAGGGGACGGGTGGCTACACCTTC
CASSQLQGTGGYTF
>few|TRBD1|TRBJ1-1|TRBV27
TGTGCCAGCAGTCCCCGAGGACAGGGGGCGAACACTGAAGCTTTCTTT
CASSPRGQGANTEAFF
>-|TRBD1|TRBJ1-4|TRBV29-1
TGCAGCGTCGCAGGGGGCGATGAAAAACTGTTTTTT
CSVAGGDEKLFF
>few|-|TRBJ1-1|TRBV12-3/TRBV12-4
TGTGCCAGCAGTTTAAGCTATGAAGCTTTCTTT
CASSLSYEAFF
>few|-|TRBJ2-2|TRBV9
TGTGCCAGCAGCACGTACGGGACAACGAACACCGGGGAGCTGTTTTTT
CASSTYGTTNTGELFF
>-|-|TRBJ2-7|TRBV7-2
TGTGCCAGCAGCCGCAGGGAAAACGGGTACGAGCAGTACTTC
CASSRRENGYEQYF
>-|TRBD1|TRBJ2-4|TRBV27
TGTGCCAGCAGTTTTTGGGACAGGGCAGACATTCAGTACTTC
CASSFWDRADIQYF